The 10 T cell receptor beta chains listed next were all sequenced from one sample in a study of Graves' ophthalmopathy and Graves' hyperthyroidism. CDR3 regions of TCR beta were amplified from RNA transcripts. Second-round multiplex PCR followed a first-round RT-PCR using HTBI primers. TCRdb processed the multiplex PCR reads anew with MiXCR; each CDR3 protein has one entry. The table records about 620,000 distinct CDR3 sequences, roughly 20% of them present only once. Sequenced sample: peripheral blood. All receptors derive from a woman aged 18-30 years with stable Graves' hyperthyroidism. Some clones in this sample may be carry-over from other donors' samples.

This clonotype was seen many times. The chain uses TRBV5-1 and TRBJ1-2; no firm D call. There are 13 residues in the CDR3. V lost 6 bases and J lost 2, with 11 bases in between. Germline V gene sequence: CDR1 SGHRS, CDR2 YFSETQ. This CDR3 reads CASTEDNNYGYTF. CDR3 DNA sequence: TGCGCCAGCACCGAAGACAACAACTATGGCTACACCTTC.

This clonotype has at least ten counts. The rearrangement links TRBV5-1 to TRBJ1-5; perhaps TRBD1 as D (5 bases). This CDR3 spans 13 amino acids. The V end lost 3 bases, the J end lost 3 bases, and 7 bases lay between the germline ends. Germline lookup yields CDR1 SGHRS and CDR2 YFSETQ. The CDR3: CASSSGVNQPQHF. CDR3 DNA sequence: TGCGCCAGCAGCTCGGGGGTCAATCAGCCCCAGCATTTT. The complete variable domain, with remaining parts taken from reference TRBV5-1 and TRBJ1-5, reads KAGVTQTPRYLIKTRGQQVTLSCSPISGHRSVSWYQQTPGQGLQFLFEYFSETQRNKGNFPGRFSGRQFSNSRSEMNVSTLELGDSALYLCASSSGVNQPQHFGDGTRLSIL.

This clonotype was picked up many times. The chain joins TRBV20-1 to TRBJ1-1; TRBD1 might be the D (5 bases). Trimming shortened V by 6 bases and J by 11 bases, and 22 bases separated the two germline ends. This CDR3 has 13 amino acids. Germline CDR1 reads DFQATT; CDR2 reads SNEGSKA (reference sequence). The CDR3 here is CSAERGQLDGAFF. CDR3 coding DNA: TGCAGTGCCGAAAGAGGACAACTAGATGGGGCTTTCTTT.

The genes are TRBV5-5 and TRBJ2-2; perhaps TRBD1 as D (5 bases). CDR1 and CDR2 from the germline V gene are SGHKS and YYEKEE (reference sequence). The V gene lost 2 bases and the J gene lost 1 base, with 9 bases spanning the gap. This CDR3 has 15 amino acids. The CDR3 region has the DNA TGTGCCAGCAGCTTTCAGGGATTGAACACCGGGGAGCTGTTTTTT. It encodes CASSFQGLNTGELFF.

This clonotype was found a few times. The V gene is TRBV4-2, the J gene TRBJ2-1; TRBD2 aligns across 13 bases. Germline assignment: CDR1 LGHNA and CDR2 YNFKEQ. The CDR3 consists of 19 residues. V shed 4 bases, J shed 8 bases, and the junction held 17 bases outside the gene matches. The CDR3, as DNA: TGTGCCAGCAGCCCGGGACTAGCGGGATCTCTGGCTCATTATTATGAGCAGTTCTTC. Encoded protein: CASSPGLAGSLAHYYEQFF.

This clonotype was seen many times. The chain couples TRBV4-1 to TRBJ1-5, with TRBD1 identical over 11 bases. Trimming cost V 3 bases and J 1 base; bases outside gene matches: 11. This CDR3 spans 19 amino acids. Germline lookup yields CDR1 MGHRA and CDR2 YSYEKL. CDR3: CASSHPLGTGGLSNQPQHF. The CDR3 coding sequence is TGCGCCAGCAGCCACCCCCTCGGGACAGGGGGTTTAAGCAATCAGCCCCAGCATTTT.

In its sample, this clonotype was seen many times. The chain recombines TRBV12-3 or TRBV12-4 with TRBJ2-7; the match to TRBD2 covers 11 bases. CDR3 length: 16 residues. V lost 5 bases, J lost 4 bases, and 10 bases stayed unmatched. The chain's CDR3 is CASSTSLAGAIYEQYF. DNA of the CDR3: TGTGCCAGCAGTACCTCACTAGCGGGGGCGATATACGAGCAGTACTTC.

This clonotype was seen many times. This chain connects TRBV28 to TRBJ2-7; 12 bases line up with TRBD1. CDR3 length: 16 amino acids. The V and J ends lost 7 bases and 0 bases, in that order; junction bases with no gene match: 7. Germline V gene lookup returns CDR1 MDHEN and CDR2 SYDVKM. The CDR3 is CASTEPGQGASYEQYF. Written as DNA, the CDR3 is TGTGCCAGCACCGAACCGGGACAGGGGGCCTCCTACGAGCAGTACTTC.

This clonotype has a count of ten or more. This chain uses TRBV6-2 or TRBV6-3 with TRBJ2-7; no reliable D call. This CDR3 contains 13 residues. CDR1 and CDR2 from the germline V gene are MNHEY and SVGEGT. Trimming removed 4 bases at V and 3 bases at J, with 10 bases between. The CDR3 bases are TGTGCCAGCAGTTCGACTGGCTACTACGAGCAGTACTTC. Residues: CASSSTGYYEQYF.

The chain carries TRBV19 and TRBJ2-2; unclear D gene. V shed 3 bases and J shed 4 bases, with 15 bases lying between them. The CDR3 loop spans 16 amino acids. Germline CDR1 is LNHDA and CDR2 is SQIVND (reference sequence). The CDR3 DNA reads as TGTGCCAGTAGTATCCTGCTGGAGTCGGGCACCGGGGAGCTGTTTTTT. Translation: CASSILLESGTGELFF.